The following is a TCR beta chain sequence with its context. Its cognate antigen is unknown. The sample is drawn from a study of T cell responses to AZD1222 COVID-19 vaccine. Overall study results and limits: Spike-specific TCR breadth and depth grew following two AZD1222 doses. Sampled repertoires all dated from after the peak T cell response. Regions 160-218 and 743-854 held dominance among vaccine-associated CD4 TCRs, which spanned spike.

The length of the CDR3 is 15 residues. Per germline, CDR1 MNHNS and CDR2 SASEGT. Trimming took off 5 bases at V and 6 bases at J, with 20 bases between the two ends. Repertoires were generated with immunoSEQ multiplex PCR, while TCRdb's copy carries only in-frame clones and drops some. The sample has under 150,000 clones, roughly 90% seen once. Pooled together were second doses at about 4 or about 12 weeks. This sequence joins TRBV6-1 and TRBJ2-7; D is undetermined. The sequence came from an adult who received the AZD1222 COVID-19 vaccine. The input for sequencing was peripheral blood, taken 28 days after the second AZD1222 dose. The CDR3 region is CASSPMASDVAEQYF. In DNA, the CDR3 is TGTGCCAGCAGTCCCATGGCCTCCGACGTGGCCGAGCAGTACTTC.